Listed here are 22 T cell receptor beta chains from one sample, sequenced in a study of identical twins. TCRdb redid the calling of the 5' RACE reads with MiXCR, one entry per CDR3 protein. The sample contains approximately 590,000 distinct CDR3 sequences, 9.5% to 10% of which appear only once. A further study also used this sample, focusing on yellow fever vaccine responses in identical twins.

The source material was PBMCs. These receptors all stem from a young woman in good health.

Notes on this clonotype: The junction shows a germline mismatch at one end, possibly a read error. In nucleotides, the CDR3 is TGTGCCAGCAGCGAAGGGGACAGAAACACCGGGGAGCTGTTTTTT. This translates into CASSEGDRNTGELFF. The chain carries TRBV2 and TRBJ2-2; 7 bases align to TRBD1. The CDR3 extends over 15 amino acids. CDR1 is SNHLY and CDR2 is FYNNEI in the germline V gene.

This clonotype showed up just a few times. The gene calls are TRBV7-2 and TRBJ2-1; weak D call: TRBD2 (6 bases). The CDR3 extends over 15 amino acids. Between the trimmed V and J ends, which lost 3 bases and 0 bases, there was a span of 9 bases. CDR1 and CDR2 (germline): SGHTA, FQGNSA. The CDR3 reads CASSFGGDSYNEQFF. The CDR3 DNA reads TGTGCCAGCAGCTTCGGGGGAGACTCCTACAATGAGCAGTTCTTC.

The chain has TRBV4-2 and TRBJ2-7, with D maybe TRBD2 (5 bases). The germline CDR1 and CDR2 sequences are LGHNA and YNFKEQ. CDR3 size: 13 residues. Trimming took 4 bases from V and 11 from J, leaving 18 bases between them. CDR3 DNA: TGTGCCAGCAGCCTACAGCTAGAAGGACTTGAGTACTTC. Encoded protein: CASSLQLEGLEYF.

In this sample, this clonotype turned up many times. The V and J genes are TRBV28 and TRBJ2-7; D is unresolved. CDR1 and CDR2 (germline): MDHEN, SYDVKM. This CDR3 comprises 15 residues. Trimming shortened V by 6 bases and J by 0 bases, and 15 bases separated the two germline ends. The CDR3: CASRGSDKGSYEQYF. As DNA, the CDR3 is TGTGCCAGCAGAGGCTCCGACAAGGGCTCCTACGAGCAGTACTTC.

The chain recombines TRBV2 with TRBJ2-3; 12 nucleotides match TRBD2. Losses at the gene ends were 11 bases for V and 5 bases for J; bases not matched to a gene: 8. The CDR3 is made up of 14 amino acids. CDR1 is SNHLY, CDR2 FYNNEI, per germline. CDR3 amino acids: CAGGLAGSKDTQYF. CDR3 DNA: TGTGCCGGAGGACTAGCGGGGTCGAAAGATACGCAGTATTTT.

CDR3 residues: CASSFGGPAYEQYF. As DNA, the CDR3 is TGCGCCAGCAGCTTTGGGGGGCCAGCCTACGAGCAGTACTTC. V and J are TRBV5-1 and TRBJ2-7, with D perhaps being TRBD1 or TRBD2 (6 bases each). The germline V and J ends were trimmed by 2 bases and 2 bases, with 11 bases remaining between them. Germline loops: CDR1 SGHRS, CDR2 YFSETQ. CDR3 length: 14 amino acids.

This chain links TRBV11-2 with TRBJ2-2, with no clear D. With 4 bases removed from V and 4 bases from J, the gap between germline ends came to 10 bases. The length of the CDR3 is 14 residues. The germline V gene has CDR1 SGHAT and CDR2 FQNNGV. CDR3 bases: TGTGCCAGCAGCTCCCGCGCCAGCACCGGGGAGCTGTTTTTT. It specifies CASSSRASTGELFF.

This clonotype was counted ten times or more. The chain employs TRBV20-1 and TRBJ2-5; D gene uncertain. Trimming removed 5 bases from V and 3 bases from J, with 7 bases in between. The CDR3 covers 11 residues. The germline V gene has CDR1 DFQATT and CDR2 SNEGSKA (reference sequence). The CDR3 protein is CSAAGEETQYF. The CDR3 bases are TGCAGTGCTGCTGGGGAAGAGACCCAGTACTTC.

The genes are TRBV29-1 and TRBJ2-2, with 7 positions matching TRBD2. This CDR3 has 15 amino acids. Germline CDR1 and CDR2: SQVTM and ANQGSEA. V shed 2 bases and J 1 base; nucleotides not matched to a gene: 4. The CDR3, as DNA: TGCAGCGTTGAAAGCGGGACCTTGAACACCGGGGAGCTGTTTTTT. It codes for CSVESGTLNTGELFF.

CDR3 loop: CASSVTEIYGYTF. The DNA of the CDR3 is TGTGCCAGCAGTGTTACAGAAATCTATGGCTACACCTTC. The chain combines TRBV28 with TRBJ1-2; D unclear. Germline V gives CDR1 MDHEN, CDR2 SYDVKM. V lost 5 bases and J 4 bases, leaving 11 bases between the germline ends. The CDR3 has 13 amino acids.

This clonotype has ten or more counts. The chain has TRBV7-6 and TRBJ2-3; 8 positions agree with TRBD1. The CDR3 is 13 residues long. Germline loops: CDR1 SGHVS, CDR2 FNYEAQ. Trimming cost V 5 bases and J 6 bases; bases outside gene matches: 4. Here the CDR3 reads CASSPGQGDTQYF. The CDR3 DNA sequence: TGTGCCAGCAGCCCCGGACAGGGTGATACGCAGTATTTT. The complete variable domain, with remaining parts taken from reference TRBV7-6 and TRBJ2-3, reads GAGVSQSPRYKVTKRGQDVALRCDPISGHVSLYWYRQALGQGPEFLTYFNYEAQQDKSGLPNDRFSAERPEGSISTLTIQRTEQRDSAMYRCASSPGQGDTQYFGPGTRLTVL.

Points on this clonotype: One junction end does not reproduce the germline sequence, and a read error may be involved. The rearrangement links TRBV3-1 to TRBJ2-3; either TRBD1 or TRBD2 may fit D (5 bases each). Germline lookup yields CDR1 LGHDT and CDR2 YNNKEL (reference sequence). The CDR3 runs to 18 residues. The DNA for the CDR3 is TGTACCAGCTGTTCCAGGGCCACTACTAGTGGGGCGGGAGATACGCAGTATTTT. This codes for CTSCSRATTSGAGDTQYF.

The sample holds many counts of this clonotype. For the CDR3, the DNA is TGTGCCAGCAGGGATCGGGACACCTACAATGAGCAGTTCTTC. Protein: CASRDRDTYNEQFF. The genes are TRBV12-3 or TRBV12-4 and TRBJ2-1, with a weak D call TRBD1 (6 bases). CDR3 size: 14 residues. Trimming shortened V by 6 bases and J by 2 bases, and 11 bases separated the two germline ends.

This clonotype was seen ten or more times. The CDR3 here is CASSGGTSGGLMDEQFF. In DNA form, the CDR3 reads TGTGCCAGCAGTGGCGGGACTAGCGGGGGCTTAATGGATGAGCAGTTCTTC. The gene calls are TRBV12-3 or TRBV12-4 and TRBJ2-1; 14 bases line up with TRBD2. The trim removed 5 bases at V and 8 bases at J, leaving 11 bases unmatched. This CDR3 comprises 17 residues.

This clonotype turned up a few times. The chain employs TRBV6-2 or TRBV6-3 and TRBJ2-7; TRBD2 might be the D (6 bases). V was pared by 8 bases and J by 6 bases, with 20 bases between. This CDR3 is 14 amino acids long. The germline gives CDR1 MNHEY, CDR2 SVGEGT. This CDR3 reads CASVLGGVAREQYF. CDR3 DNA: TGTGCCAGCGTACTCGGGGGAGTTGCTCGCGAGCAGTACTTC.

Ten or more counts support this clonotype. CDR3 loop: CASSRSGSTTGELFF. The CDR3 region has the DNA TGTGCCAGCAGCCGTAGCGGGAGTACTACCGGGGAGCTGTTTTTT. The genes are TRBV6-2 or TRBV6-3 and TRBJ2-2; 9 bases fit TRBD2. Germline V gene data show CDR1 as MNHEY and CDR2 as SVGEGT. The CDR3 extends over 15 amino acids. Trimming at V came to 6 bases and at J to 5 bases, leaving 7 bases not matched to a gene.

There are a few counts of this clonotype. The chain carries TRBV5-5 and TRBJ2-5; 9 nucleotides agree with TRBD2. CDR1 and CDR2 (germline): SGHKS, YYEKEE (reference sequence). Unmatched junction bases numbered 6, after V lost 0 bases and J lost 0 bases. There are 17 residues in the CDR3. CDR3 DNA: TGTGCCAGCAGCTTGGGACTAGCGGCGAACTACCAAGAGACCCAGTACTTC. This codes for CASSLGLAANYQETQYF.

Many counts were recorded for this clonotype. This chain joins TRBV6-1 and TRBJ2-7; a possible D gene is TRBD2 (5 bases). CDR1 is MNHNS, CDR2 SASEGT, per germline. The CDR3 is 15 amino acids. With 6 bases removed from V and 2 bases from J, the gap between germline ends came to 17 bases. CDR3 amino acids: CASRGGMFGAYEQYF. The CDR3 coding sequence is TGTGCCAGCAGAGGTGGGATGTTCGGGGCCTACGAGCAGTACTTC.

V gene TRBV20-1 combines with J gene TRBJ2-3, with D possibly TRBD2 on 6 matching bases. The CDR3 covers 13 residues. The germline V gene has CDR1 DFQATT and CDR2 SNEGSKA (reference sequence). V shed 1 base and J shed 6 bases, with 11 bases lying between them. The CDR3 here is CSARGEAPDTQYF. DNA for the CDR3: TGCAGTGCTAGAGGGGAGGCCCCCGATACGCAGTATTTT.

The CDR3 spells CASSQVPQGLAGEETQYF. The DNA of the CDR3 is TGTGCCAGCAGCCAAGTTCCCCAGGGACTAGCGGGGGAAGAGACCCAGTACTTC. The rearrangement joins TRBV3-1 to TRBJ2-5; 14 bases are shared with TRBD2. V was pared by 1 base and J by 3 bases, with 7 bases of the junction left unmatched. CDR3 length: 18 residues. Germline values: CDR1 LGHDT, CDR2 YNNKEL (reference sequence).

This clonotype has more than one count but fewer than ten. This sequence joins TRBV21-1 and TRBJ2-4. TRBV21-1 counts as a pseudogene. This CDR3 is 12 amino acids long. The CDR3: CASSKDGDIQYF. The CDR3 DNA follows: TGTGCCAGCAGCAAGGACGGAGACATTCAGTACTTC.

This clonotype occurred many times. The CDR3 region has the DNA TGTGCCAGCAGTTTTGGGGACAATGAGCAGTTCTTC. It yields the protein CASSFGDNEQFF. The chain recombines TRBV28 with TRBJ2-1, with D uncertain. Germline V gene data show CDR1 as MDHEN and CDR2 as SYDVKM. The CDR3 loop spans 12 amino acids. Trimming cost V 3 bases and J 5 bases, with 5 bases left between them.